The clone carrying this TCR beta chain was seen more than once but under ten times. The antigen is undetermined. The record originates from a study of T cells after yellow fever vaccination. TCRdb re-called the 5' RACE reads with MiXCR, one entry per CDR3 protein. The top ten hold about 3% of the sample, which has hundreds of thousands of distinct CDR3 sequences, approximately 10% seen once. CDR1 and CDR2 from the germline V gene are SSHAT and FNYEAQ (reference sequence). V was shortened by 6 bases and J by 8 bases, with 14 bases between the two germline ends. This CDR3 contains 13 residues. Study-wide points: Among all clonotypes, a small share was observed in both CD4 and CD8 compartments.

The sequenced sample was CD4+ T cells sorted from PBMCs, obtained 5 days after the yellow fever booster vaccination. This TCR was sampled from a man aged 18 to 30 who received the YFV17D yellow fever vaccine. V gene TRBV7-7 combines with J gene TRBJ2-1, with TRBD1 as a possible D gene (5 bases). CDR3 region: CASSLNLGDEQFF. DNA for the CDR3: TGTGCCAGCAGTTTAAATCTAGGGGATGAGCAGTTCTTC.